The 30 T cell receptor beta chains listed next were all sequenced from one sample in a study of T cell repertoires in cytomegalovirus infection. From the reads, TCRdb called clonotypes with MiXCR, one entry per CDR3 protein. This table holds 300,000 to 400,000 distinct CDR3 sequences, more than 8% found once. Sequencing was performed on PBMCs. These receptors all stem from a human donor in good health (CMV status not recorded). Some clones in this sample may be carry-over from other donors' samples.

In this sample, this clonotype turned up many times. This chain uses TRBV7-9 with TRBJ2-7, with a weak D call TRBD1 (6 bases). The V and J ends lost 5 bases and 3 bases respectively, with 20 bases between them. This CDR3 has 16 amino acids. Germline V CDR1 and CDR2: SEHNR, FQNEAQ (reference sequence). The CDR3 DNA reads TGTGCCAGCAGCCTCAGAAGAGGCCTAGGGGGCTACGAGCAGTACTTC. It yields the protein CASSLRRGLGGYEQYF.

V and J are TRBV12-3 or TRBV12-4 and TRBJ2-2; D gene uncertain. V lost 6 bases to trimming and J lost 2 bases, with 10 bases between them. The CDR3 has 14 residues. The CDR3 DNA reads TGTGCCAGCAGGCCAACACGTAACACCGGGGAGCTGTTTTTT. Its translation is CASRPTRNTGELFF.

This clonotype came up many times. The chain has TRBV7-2 and TRBJ2-1; maybe TRBD2 (7 bases). Trimming took 5 bases from V and 7 from J, leaving 33 bases between them. CDR1 and CDR2 (germline): SGHTA, FQGNSA. CDR3 size: 20 residues. CDR3 loop: CASSHKGEVDVGGPLNEQFF. CDR3 in DNA: TGTGCCAGCAGCCATAAGGGGGAGGTAGATGTGGGGGGGCCCTTGAATGAGCAGTTCTTC.

CDR3 amino acids: CAISGDRGRTEAFF. CDR3 coding DNA: TGTGCCATCAGTGGGGACAGGGGGCGGACTGAAGCTTTCTTT. This chain uses TRBV10-3 with TRBJ1-1; 12 bases fit TRBD1. CDR1 is ENHRY and CDR2 is SYGVKD in the germline V gene. The CDR3 contains 14 residues. After removal of 4 bases from V and 5 bases from J, the junction contained 2 bases not matched to a gene.

The genes are TRBV20-1 and TRBJ2-7; 9 nucleotides line up with TRBD2. The CDR3 loop spans 14 amino acids. The germline V gene encodes CDR1 DFQATT and CDR2 SNEGSKA (reference sequence). V gave up 1 base and J gave up 3 bases; unmatched junction bases: 4. As DNA, the CDR3 is TGCAGTGCTAGAGGGCGGGGGGGCCTCTACGAGCAGTACTTC. Translated, it gives CSARGRGGLYEQYF.

This clonotype has at least ten counts. The rearrangement uses TRBV7-2 and TRBJ1-2; 7 bases match TRBD1. Trimming removed 1 base from V and 7 bases from J; junction bases left unmatched: 6. The germline V gene has CDR1 SGHTA and CDR2 FQGNSA. The CDR3 runs to 14 residues. Written as DNA, the CDR3 is TGTGCCAGCAGCTTAGGGGAAGACAGGGCTGGCTACACCTTC. This translates into CASSLGEDRAGYTF. Full variable domain (missing parts from reference TRBV7-2 and TRBJ1-2): GAGVSQSPSNKVTEKGKDVELRCDPISGHTALYWYRQSLGQGLEFLIYFQGNSAPDKSGLPSDRFSAERTGGSVSTLTIQRTQQEDSAVYLCASSLGEDRAGYTFGSGTRLTVV.

The J gene is TRBJ2-5, the V gene TRBV7-6; the D is unclear. The CDR3 spans 15 residues. The V end lost 1 base, the J end lost 5 bases, and 14 bases lay between the germline ends. CDR1 is SGHVS and CDR2 is FNYEAQ in the germline V gene. CDR3 sequence (DNA): TGTGCCAGCAGCTTAGGGTCGGTCCTCGGGGAGACCCAGTACTTC. Its translation: CASSLGSVLGETQYF.

The chain joins TRBV28 to TRBJ2-7; the D is unclear. Germline V gene data show CDR1 as MDHEN and CDR2 as SYDVKM. This CDR3 comprises 14 residues. Trimming cost V 3 bases and J 2 bases, with 11 bases left between them. This CDR3 is CASSLLNQTYEQYF. CDR3 DNA sequence: TGTGCCAGCAGTTTGCTGAACCAAACCTACGAGCAGTACTTC.

Many counts were recorded for this clonotype. The rearrangement links TRBV20-1 to TRBJ1-6; perhaps TRBD1 as D (5 bases). V lost 3 bases and J lost 10, with 16 bases in between. The CDR3 length is 14 residues. The germline CDR1 and CDR2 sequences are DFQATT and SNEGSKA (reference sequence). CDR3 loop: CSASTGLGDSPLHF. For the CDR3, the DNA is TGCAGTGCTAGCACGGGGCTAGGAGACTCACCCCTCCACTTT.

The V gene is TRBV4-2, the J gene TRBJ2-3; D remains unclear. CDR3 length equals 14 residues. V dropped 3 bases and J dropped 0 bases, with 7 bases sitting between them. Germline V lookup: CDR1 LGHNA, CDR2 YNFKEQ. The CDR3 nucleotides are TGTGCCAGCAGCCAGGGCTCTAGCACAGATACGCAGTATTTT. Protein product: CASSQGSSTDTQYF.

This clonotype was detected many times. The chain uses TRBV20-1 and TRBJ2-7; D possibly uses TRBD1 or TRBD2 (5 bases each). V lost 1 base and J lost 2, with 12 bases in between. From germline, CDR1 is DFQATT and CDR2 SNEGSKA (reference sequence). The CDR3 is 14 residues long. The CDR3 DNA reads TGCAGTGCTAGAGTGGGGACGGGCACCTACGAGCAGTACTTC. Its translation: CSARVGTGTYEQYF.

V usage is TRBV28 and J usage is TRBJ2-2; 10 bases fit TRBD2. In germline, CDR1 is MDHEN, CDR2 SYDVKM. There are 15 residues in the CDR3. V was clipped by 8 bases and J by 2 bases; unmatched bases: 5. For the CDR3, the DNA is TGTGCCAGCGGGGGGACTAGCGTAAACACCGGGGAGCTGTTTTTT. It encodes CASGGTSVNTGELFF.

The V and J genes are TRBV24-1 and TRBJ2-1, with TRBD2 matching 10 bases. V shed 6 bases, J shed 5 bases, and the junction held 0 bases outside the gene matches. This CDR3 is built from 13 residues. CDR1 is KGHDR, CDR2 SFDVKD, per germline. This CDR3 reads CATSTSGNNEQFF. The CDR3 nucleotides are TGTGCCACCAGTACTAGCGGGAACAATGAGCAGTTCTTC.

V gene TRBV7-2 combines with J gene TRBJ2-5; TRBD2 is a possible D gene (6 bases). The CDR3 has 14 amino acids. Germline values: CDR1 SGHTA, CDR2 FQGNSA. The V gene lost 6 bases and the J gene lost 3 bases, with 14 bases spanning the gap. In DNA form, the CDR3 reads TGTGCCAGCAGGAATAGGGGAGGTGAAGAGACCCAGTACTTC. This codes for CASRNRGGEETQYF. Using reference TRBV7-2 and TRBJ2-5 for the parts outside the CDR3, the full variable domain is GAGVSQSPSNKVTEKGKDVELRCDPISGHTALYWYRQSLGQGLEFLIYFQGNSAPDKSGLPSDRFSAERTGGSVSTLTIQRTQQEDSAVYLCASRNRGGEETQYFGPGTRLLVL.

There are many counts of this clonotype. The chain is built from TRBV6-1 and TRBJ2-4; tentatively, D is TRBD1 (6 bases). Germline CDR1 reads MNHNS; CDR2 reads SASEGT. The V gene lost 5 bases and the J gene lost 1 base, with 18 bases spanning the gap. The CDR3 extends over 17 amino acids. The CDR3 DNA follows: TGTGCCAGCAGTCATAAAACAGGGATAGGGGCCAAAAACATTCAGTACTTC. As protein: CASSHKTGIGAKNIQYF.

At least ten counts were recorded for this clonotype. The chain links TRBV7-3 to TRBJ2-2, with 7 bases matching TRBD2. This CDR3 spans 15 amino acids. The J segment lost 0 bases and the V segment lost 5 bases, leaving 3 bases of the junction unmatched. From germline, CDR1 is SGHTA and CDR2 FQGTGA. The CDR3 sequence: CASSSGTPNTGELFF. The CDR3 DNA follows: TGTGCCAGCAGCAGCGGGACTCCGAACACCGGGGAGCTGTTTTTT.

This clonotype was seen repeatedly, ten times or more. The V and J genes are TRBV3-1 and TRBJ2-5; the match to TRBD2 covers 11 bases. The CDR3 contains 16 residues. The trim removed 5 bases at V and 5 bases at J, leaving 10 bases unmatched. The germline V gene encodes CDR1 LGHDT and CDR2 YNNKEL (reference sequence). This chain's CDR3 is CASSVISGGAGETQYF. Written as DNA, the CDR3 is TGTGCCAGCAGCGTAATTAGCGGGGGGGCCGGGGAGACCCAGTACTTC.

The sample holds a few counts of this clonotype. The chain employs TRBV29-1 and TRBJ1-1, with TRBD1 matching over 8 bases. Per the germline V gene, CDR1 is SQVTM and CDR2 is ANQGSEA. The CDR3 extends over 14 amino acids. V lost 5 bases and J lost 4; bases outside the gene matches: 9. In nucleotides, the CDR3 is TGCAGCGTTCAGCGCGGACAGGGAGGCACTGAAGCTTTCTTT. As protein: CSVQRGQGGTEAFF. Using reference TRBV29-1 and TRBJ1-1 for the parts outside the CDR3, the full variable domain is SAVISQKPSRDICQRGTSLTIQCQVDSQVTMMFWYRQQPGQSLTLIATANQGSEATYESGFVIDKFPISRPNLTFSTLTVSNMSPEDSSIYLCSVQRGQGGTEAFFGQGTRLTVV.

This clonotype has at least ten counts. This chain joins TRBV12-3 or TRBV12-4 and TRBJ2-3; 8 nucleotides line up with TRBD1. This CDR3 is 16 amino acids long. The J segment lost 0 bases and the V segment lost 4 bases, leaving 6 bases of the junction unmatched. In nucleotides, the CDR3 is TGTGCCAGCAGTTCCAGGGGGCCGGGTAGCACAGATACGCAGTATTTT. Its translation is CASSSRGPGSTDTQYF.

This sequence joins TRBV5-1 and TRBJ1-3; D gene ambiguous. V dropped 4 bases and J dropped 1 base, with 12 bases sitting between them. The germline V gene has CDR1 SGHRS and CDR2 YFSETQ. CDR3 length: 15 amino acids. CDR3 coding DNA: TGCGCCAGCAGCCGCGACACGTCTTCTGGAAACACCATATATTTT. It specifies CASSRDTSSGNTIYF. The full variable domain, rest sourced from reference TRBV5-1 and TRBJ1-3, is KAGVTQTPRYLIKTRGQQVTLSCSPISGHRSVSWYQQTPGQGLQFLFEYFSETQRNKGNFPGRFSGRQFSNSRSEMNVSTLELGDSALYLCASSRDTSSGNTIYFGEGSWLTVV.

This clonotype was seen repeatedly, ten times or more. This chain joins TRBV15 and TRBJ2-5; either TRBD1 or TRBD2 may fit D (5 bases each). There are 16 residues in the CDR3. In germline, CDR1 is LNHNV, CDR2 YYDKDF (reference sequence). Trimming left V 0 bases short and J 6 bases short, with 17 bases between. CDR3 bases: TGTGCCACCAGCAGAGATCCCCTGTCCAGGGAGAAGACCCAGTACTTC. Residues: CATSRDPLSREKTQYF.

The chain employs TRBV27 and TRBJ2-7; D is unclear. Trimming shortened V by 5 bases and J by 3 bases, and 11 bases separated the two germline ends. This CDR3 comprises 13 residues. From germline, CDR1 is MNHEY and CDR2 SMNVEV (reference sequence). As DNA, the CDR3 is TGTGCCAGCAGTAGATCCGTGGGCTACGAGCAGTACTTC. This translates into CASSRSVGYEQYF.

This clonotype was counted between two and nine times. V gene TRBV6-2 or TRBV6-3 combines with J gene TRBJ1-5, with unresolved D. This CDR3 comprises 14 residues. Germline lookup yields CDR1 MNHEY and CDR2 SVGEGT. Trimming removed 5 bases at V and 2 bases at J, with 10 bases between. The DNA of the CDR3 is TGTGCCAGCAGTATAGGGAGGGGCAATCAGCCCCAGCATTTT. Protein product: CASSIGRGNQPQHF.

This clonotype was counted between two and nine times. The chain employs TRBV7-3 and TRBJ1-1, with TRBD1 matching over 7 bases. The CDR3 runs to 14 residues. Germline values: CDR1 SGHTA, CDR2 FQGTGA. V lost 5 bases and J lost 2; bases outside the gene matches: 5. CDR3 region: CASSQAGGNTEAFF. The CDR3 region has the DNA TGTGCCAGCAGCCAGGCAGGGGGTAACACTGAAGCTTTCTTT. Combining the CDR3 with reference TRBV7-3 and TRBJ1-1 gives the whole variable domain GAGVSQTPSNKVTEKGKYVELRCDPISGHTALYWYRQSLGQGPEFLIYFQGTGAADDSGLPNDRFFAVRPEGSVSTLKIQRTERGDSAVYLCASSQAGGNTEAFFGQGTRLTVV.

The J gene is TRBJ1-1, the V gene TRBV19; 10 bases are a match to TRBD1. The junction had 7 bases not matched to a gene; V was cut back by 10 bases and J by 5 bases. This CDR3 comprises 13 residues. CDR1 and CDR2 from the germline V gene are LNHDA and SQIVND (reference sequence). CDR3 residues: CAITDRGLTEAFF. The CDR3 region has the DNA TGTGCCATTACCGACAGGGGGCTTACTGAAGCTTTCTTT. Full variable domain (rest looked up from reference TRBV19 and TRBJ1-1): DGGITQSPKYLFRKEGQNVTLSCEQNLNHDAMYWYRQDPGQGLRLIYYSQIVNDFQKGDIAEGYSVSREKKESFPLTVTSAQKNPTAFYLCAITDRGLTEAFFGQGTRLTVV.

This clonotype was recorded many times. The CDR3 sequence: CASSSTGTGAKNIQYF. CDR3 nucleotides: TGTGCCAGCAGCTCAACTGGGACAGGGGCCAAAAACATTCAGTACTTC. The gene calls are TRBV7-2 and TRBJ2-4; 9 bases fit TRBD1. The ends lost 4 bases at V and 1 base at J; junction bases unmatched: 5. This CDR3 has 16 residues. Per germline, CDR1 SGHTA and CDR2 FQGNSA.

The chain joins TRBV29-1 to TRBJ1-2, with D unresolved. The V and J ends lost 2 bases and 5 bases respectively, with 6 bases between them. The CDR3 spans 11 residues. The germline V gene encodes CDR1 SQVTM and CDR2 ANQGSEA. CDR3 amino acids: CSVELGYGYTF. The CDR3 nucleotides read TGCAGCGTTGAATTAGGGTATGGCTACACCTTC.

The rearrangement links TRBV6-5 to TRBJ2-7; D remains ambiguous. In germline, CDR1 is MNHEY, CDR2 SVGAGI. V dropped 7 bases and J dropped 5 bases, with 9 bases sitting between them. The CDR3 sequence is 11 residues long. The CDR3 protein is CASMRRHEQYF. The CDR3 nucleotides read TGTGCCAGCATGCGCAGGCACGAGCAGTACTTC.

The V gene is TRBV5-1, the J gene TRBJ2-2, with D unclear. Per germline, CDR1 SGHRS and CDR2 YFSETQ. This CDR3 spans 16 amino acids. V dropped 1 base and J dropped 3 bases, with 13 bases sitting between them. In DNA form, the CDR3 reads TGCGCCAGCAGCTTGCGGCCCAGACCGGACACCGGGGAGCTGTTTTTT. This gives the protein CASSLRPRPDTGELFF.

The chain links TRBV7-2 to TRBJ1-2, with TRBD1 matching over 10 bases. After removal of 5 bases from V and 7 bases from J, the junction contained 7 bases not matched to a gene. Per germline, CDR1 SGHTA and CDR2 FQGNSA. CDR3 length equals 14 residues. CDR3 nucleotides: TGTGCCAGCAGCCGGGGACAGGGGTCGGGTGGCTACACCTTC. It translates to CASSRGQGSGGYTF. The full variable domain, with the rest looked up from reference TRBV7-2 and TRBJ1-2, is GAGVSQSPSNKVTEKGKDVELRCDPISGHTALYWYRQSLGQGLEFLIYFQGNSAPDKSGLPSDRFSAERTGGSVSTLTIQRTQQEDSAVYLCASSRGQGSGGYTFGSGTRLTVV.